The clone carrying this T cell receptor beta chain was seen only once. This sample is part of a study of PD-L1 blockade in urothelial cancer. Noted time point: pretreatment peripheral blood. Only in-frame clones appear in the TCRdb table, and some are missing; sequencing was by immunoSEQ multiplex PCR. This table has approximately 50,000 clones, over 65% appearing once. The CDR3 sequence is 15 residues long. The trim removed 5 bases at V and 6 bases at J, leaving 8 bases unmatched. Germline V CDR1 and CDR2: SGHNT, YENEEA. This clonotype originated in a man in his forties or fifties with urothelial cancer. The genes are TRBV11-3 and TRBJ2-1; 9 nucleotides align to TRBD1. The specimen comprised PBMCs, sampled around atezolizumab (anti-PD-L1) treatment. The CDR3 bases are TGTGCCAGCAGCCGACCGGGACAGGGTTTCAATGAGCAGTTCTTC. It is translated as CASSRPGQGFNEQFF.